The clone carrying this T cell receptor (beta chain) was found a few times. The antigen is undetermined. The authors ran a second PCR of about 6 to 11 cycles using a sample-barcoded 5' primer and a J-beta primer mix. MiXCR was run by TCRdb on the 5' RACE reads, yielding one entry per CDR3 protein. The sample contains some 790,000 distinct CDR3 sequences, more than 25% of which appear only once. The data stem from a study of blood T cells in healthy people across ages. General observations from the study: Naive CD4+ cell counts and diversity both ran higher in long-lived than in aged donors.

Germline V gives CDR1 MNHEY, CDR2 SVGEGT. V was clipped by 6 bases and J by 0 bases; unmatched bases: 8. This CDR3 region has 16 residues. The source of this sequence is a woman of 80 years or more in good health. J is TRBJ2-4 and V is TRBV6-2 or TRBV6-3; 7 bases line up with TRBD2. Specimen: blood. CDR3 sequence (DNA): TGTGCCAGCAGGGGAGGGGAACACTTAGCCAAAAACATTCAGTACTTC. Translated, it gives CASRGGEHLAKNIQYF.